The rows below give T cell receptor beta chains drawn from one sample of a study of blood T cell repertoires in COVID-19. Using immunoSEQ multiplex PCR, the repertoire was profiled, and TCRdb retains in-frame clones only, with some absent. The sample contains a few hundred thousand clones, approximately 81% of which appear only once. Sample: peripheral blood. These receptors originate from a man aged 45-65 years who had recovered from COVID-19. Both conserved end residues are part of each CDR3. D genes are given only for firm matches. Only part of the rows carry a size: once, few, many, or a class if the clone is expanded.

V	size	D	J	CDR3	DNA
TRBV11-2	-	-	TRBJ2-7	CASTLQWSTPFEQYF	TGTGCCAGCACCCTCCAATGGTCGACTCCCTTCGAGCAGTACTTC
TRBV29-1	-	-	TRBJ1-2	CSVVGGLSYGYTF	TGCAGCGTTGTTGGGGGCCTCTCGTATGGCTACACCTTC
TRBV7-2	-	-	TRBJ2-1	CASSLVLAGEQFF	TGTGCCAGCAGCTTAGTGCTAGCAGGTGAGCAGTTCTTC
TRBV28	few	-	TRBJ2-7	CASSSASPVYEQYF	TGTGCCAGCAGCTCCGCCTCCCCGGTTTACGAGCAGTACTTC
TRBV6-5	-	-	TRBJ1-5	CASRAIVGSNQPQHF	TGTGCCAGCAGGGCAATCGTTGGTAGCAATCAGCCCCAGCATTTT
TRBV7-9	-	-	TRBJ1-4	CASSLAGAGEKLFF	TGTGCCAGCAGCTTAGCGGGGGCCGGTGAAAAACTGTTTTTT
TRBV14	-	-	TRBJ2-7	CASSQDYRAPKNEQYF	TGTGCCAGCAGCCAAGATTACAGGGCCCCCAAGAACGAGCAGTACTTC
TRBV24-1	-	TRBD1	TRBJ2-1	CATSDRGQGLSAEQFF	TGTGCCACCAGTGATCGAGGACAGGGCCTCTCCGCTGAGCAGTTCTTC
TRBV28	-	TRBD1	TRBJ1-2	CASKLQGTRVGYTF	TGTGCCAGCAAGCTACAGGGGACGAGGGTTGGCTACACCTTC
TRBV5-1	-	TRBD1	TRBJ2-6	CASSLRDRGDSGANVLTF	TGCGCCAGCAGCTTAAGGGACAGGGGTGACTCTGGGGCCAACGTCCTGACTTTC
TRBV7-9	few	-	TRBJ1-5	CASSLGQSQPQHF	TGTGCCAGCAGCTTAGGGCAAAGTCAGCCCCAGCATTTT
TRBV7-6	once	TRBD2	TRBJ2-2	CASSPRPSGKVAGELFF	TGTGCCAGCAGCCCAAGACCTAGCGGGAAAGTGGCCGGGGAGCTGTTTTTT
TRBV6-5	-	TRBD1	TRBJ2-7	CASSSTGTADYEQYF	TGTGCCAGCAGTTCGACCGGGACAGCCGACTACGAGCAGTACTTC
TRBV3-1/TRBV3-2	-	-	TRBJ2-1	CASSQVGGGNEQFF	TGTGCCAGCAGCCAAGTAGGGGGGGGCAATGAGCAGTTCTTC
TRBV19	-	TRBD1	TRBJ1-5	CASRNQQGGNQPQHF	TGTGCCAGTAGAAATCAACAGGGGGGCAATCAGCCCCAGCATTTT
TRBV29-1	few	TRBD2	TRBJ2-7	CSVWTSGRGRGEQYF	TGCAGCGTTTGGACTAGCGGGAGAGGCCGGGGAGAGCAGTACTTC
TRBV11-2	once	-	TRBJ2-4	CASSPIRGGKNIQYF	TGTGCCAGCAGCCCTATTAGGGGGGGCAAAAACATTCAGTACTTC
TRBV2	-	TRBD1	TRBJ1-2	CASSEEGTGGDGYTF	TGTGCCAGCAGTGAAGAAGGGACAGGGGGAGATGGCTACACCTTC
TRBV6-1	-	TRBD1	TRBJ1-3	CASREPKGQAGNTIYF	TGTGCCAGCAGAGAACCTAAAGGACAGGCGGGAAACACCATATATTTT
TRBV11-2	-	-	TRBJ2-5	CASSLASETQYF	TGTGCCAGCAGCCTGGCATCCGAGACCCAGTACTTC
TRBV10-3	-	TRBD2	TRBJ2-1	CAISGPGTSGRSSNEQFF	TGTGCCATCAGTGGTCCCGGGACTAGCGGGAGGTCCTCGAATGAGCAGTTCTTC
TRBV2	-	TRBD1	TRBJ2-3	CASSRDRGTSTTDTQYF	TGTGCCAGCAGCCGGGACAGGGGGACTAGCACCACAGATACGCAGTATTTT
TRBV14	-	-	TRBJ2-7	CASSFKAVRGEQYF	TGTGCCAGCAGCTTTAAGGCAGTGCGAGGAGAGCAGTACTTC
TRBV14	-	-	TRBJ2-7	CASSQPKPPYEQYF	TGTGCCAGCAGCCAACCCAAGCCCCCCTACGAGCAGTACTTC
TRBV28	-	TRBD1	TRBJ1-6	CASSTTRQGAFFSPLHF	TGTGCCAGCAGTACAACCCGACAGGGGGCTTTTTTCTCACCCCTCCACTTT
TRBV6-2/TRBV6-3	few	-	TRBJ1-5	CASSYVGGQQPQHF	TGTGCCAGCAGTTACGTGGGGGGTCAACAGCCCCAGCATTTT
TRBV28	-	-	TRBJ2-7	CASNRNSYEQYF	TGTGCCAGCAACAGGAACTCCTACGAGCAGTACTTC
TRBV28	-	TRBD2	TRBJ2-7	CASSGSGRWREQYF	TGTGCCAGCAGTGGGAGCGGGAGGTGGAGGGAGCAGTACTTC
TRBV12-3/TRBV12-4	few	TRBD2	TRBJ2-7	CASEPSGSYEQYF	TGTGCCAGTGAACCTAGCGGGAGCTACGAGCAGTACTTC
TRBV11-2	-	TRBD2	TRBJ2-2	CASRTGTSGNTGELFF	TGTGCCAGCAGAACCGGGACTAGCGGGAACACCGGGGAGCTGTTTTTT
TRBV12-3/TRBV12-4	-	TRBD1	TRBJ2-7	CATGDRYEQYF	TGTGCCACCGGGGACAGGTACGAGCAGTACTTC
TRBV28	-	-	TRBJ1-2	CASSSSAYQGSRGYTF	TGTGCCAGCAGTTCTTCCGCCTACCAGGGGTCTAGAGGCTACACCTTC
TRBV15	-	TRBD1	TRBJ2-6	CATSIGGTGANVLTF	TGTGCCACCAGTATAGGGGGCACTGGGGCCAACGTCCTGACTTTC
TRBV7-8	-	TRBD2	TRBJ2-7	CASSFQGASSGGNYEQYF	TGTGCCAGCAGCTTCCAGGGAGCAAGTAGCGGGGGCAACTACGAGCAGTACTTC
TRBV6-2/TRBV6-3	-	-	TRBJ2-6	CASSYSMRAGANVLTF	TGTGCCAGCAGTTACTCGATGAGGGCTGGGGCCAACGTCCTGACTTTC
TRBV18	-	-	TRBJ1-1	CASSPRTENTEAFF	TGTGCCAGCTCACCCCGAACAGAGAACACTGAAGCTTTCTTT
TRBV20-1	-	-	TRBJ1-1	CSARDRGEAFF	TGCAGTGCTAGAGATAGGGGTGAAGCTTTCTTT
TRBV28	once	TRBD2	TRBJ2-7	CASSFILTSGISSYEQYF	TGTGCCAGCAGTTTTATTCTGACTAGCGGAATTAGCTCCTACGAGCAGTACTTC
TRBV19	-	-	TRBJ1-2	CASSSRGANYGYTF	TGTGCCAGTAGCTCCCGGGGAGCTAACTATGGCTACACCTTC
TRBV27	once	-	TRBJ2-7	CASSLSLNSPYEQYF	TGTGCCAGCAGTTTATCGTTGAACAGCCCTTACGAGCAGTACTTC
TRBV28	-	-	TRBJ2-1	CASSLGGNGNEQFF	TGTGCCAGCAGCCTAGGGGGAAACGGCAATGAGCAGTTCTTC
TRBV2	-	TRBD2	TRBJ2-6	CAGGLTHLSTGANVLTF	TGTGCCGGGGGACTAACGCACCTTTCTACTGGGGCCAACGTCCTGACTTTC
TRBV13	-	TRBD2	TRBJ2-7	CASSRPGLAGGVYEQYF	TGTGCCAGCAGCCGGCCGGGACTAGCGGGAGGAGTCTACGAGCAGTACTTC
TRBV5-1	-	-	TRBJ1-2	CASSWTDRYGYTF	TGCGCCAGCAGCTGGACGGACAGATATGGCTACACCTTC
TRBV6-1	few	-	TRBJ2-2	CASSEGGLWAGELFF	TGTGCCAGCAGTGAGGGGGGTTTATGGGCCGGGGAGCTGTTTTTT
TRBV27	-	-	TRBJ2-7	CASSPHPTYEQYF	TGTGCCAGCAGTCCACACCCCACCTACGAGCAGTACTTC
TRBV5-1	-	TRBD2	TRBJ2-1	CASSLVASGKSNEQFF	TGCGCCAGCAGCTTGGTGGCTAGCGGGAAAAGCAATGAGCAGTTCTTC
TRBV3-1/TRBV3-2	-	TRBD2	TRBJ2-2	CASSQEGAGRAGELFF	TGTGCCAGCAGCCAAGAAGGGGCAGGGAGGGCCGGGGAGCTGTTTTTT
TRBV18	once	-	TRBJ1-1	CASSPNARGTEAFF	TGTGCCAGCTCACCGAACGCAAGGGGGACTGAAGCTTTCTTT
TRBV5-6	-	TRBD1	TRBJ1-2	CASSNRDRAPFGYTF	TGTGCCAGCAGCAACAGGGACAGGGCCCCGTTCGGCTACACCTTC
TRBV6-5	-	-	TRBJ1-2	CASSYYSNYGYTF	TGTGCCAGCAGTTACTACAGCAACTATGGCTACACCTTC
TRBV24-1	once	-	TRBJ2-5	CATSDPGGPGETQYF	TGTGCCACCAGTGACCCCGGGGGGCCAGGGGAGACCCAGTACTTC
TRBV2	-	TRBD2	TRBJ2-1	CASSEQRGAYNEQFF	TGTGCCAGCAGTGAACAGCGGGGGGCCTACAATGAGCAGTTCTTC
TRBV28	once	TRBD1	TRBJ1-2	CASTPRDRRFYGYTF	TGTGCCTCTACTCCCCGGGACAGACGTTTCTATGGCTACACCTTC
TRBV30	-	TRBD2	TRBJ2-7	CAWSIAGISYEQYF	TGTGCCTGGAGTATAGCGGGGATCTCCTACGAGCAGTACTTC
TRBV19	once	-	TRBJ1-5	CASSIESGTASYSNQPQHF	TGTGCCAGTAGTATAGAGAGCGGGACGGCATCGTATAGCAATCAGCCCCAGCATTTT
TRBV4-1	-	-	TRBJ1-2	CASSHGSYGYTF	TGCGCCAGCAGCCATGGTAGCTATGGCTACACCTTC
TRBV5-1	-	-	TRBJ2-7	CASSGGTPEQYF	TGCGCCAGCAGCGGAGGGACCCCCGAGCAGTACTTC
TRBV7-2	-	-	TRBJ2-5	CASSQDRGQETQYF	TGTGCCAGCAGCCAAGATCGGGGCCAAGAGACCCAGTACTTC